Listed below are T cell receptor beta chains from one sample, sequenced in a study of T-cell memory formation after mild COVID-19. MiXCR was run by TCRdb on the 5' RACE reads, yielding one entry per CDR3 protein. This table holds around 450,000 distinct CDR3 sequences, around 24% found once. Sample: PBMCs or a T cell subset sorted from them (not recorded which). The receptors were sampled from an adult woman who had mild COVID-19 (a few samples of this study predate the infection). Cell type and time point are not known. The conserved cysteine and the conserved F or W are not part of the CDR3 here.

j_call v_call cdr3_aa
TRBJ2-5 TRBV14 ASSLRRRAGETQY
TRBJ1-2 TRBV3-1 ASSPSDGGYT
TRBJ2-7 TRBV20-1 SARDVAGAEHEQY
TRBJ2-1 TRBV7-2 ASSLDVPAEQF
TRBJ2-2 TRBV24-1 ATSGLPGTGELF
TRBJ1-1 TRBV5-1 ASSSGTGMRTEAF
TRBJ2-1 TRBV6-1 ASSPGLGGSEQF
TRBJ2-3 TRBV24-1 ATSDPSRDRVSFADTQY
TRBJ2-2 TRBV6-5 ASSYTGTGELF
TRBJ2-1 TRBV12-3/TRBV12-4 ASSTTRGRFNEQF
TRBJ2-3 TRBV24-1 ATSEAGLAGPQY
TRBJ2-2 TRBV28 ASSPSGGPRTGELF
TRBJ2-3 TRBV9 ASSVAPDFTDTQY
TRBJ2-5 TRBV7-8 ASSLARWGQETQY
TRBJ2-7 TRBV2 ARSTGAGEQY
TRBJ2-5 TRBV2 ASTPGLGGETQY
TRBJ2-7 TRBV5-6 ASSLLQRSSREQY
TRBJ1-1 TRBV5-1 ASFAVQGGTEAF
TRBJ2-5 TRBV18 ASSMGQGETQY
TRBJ1-4 TRBV7-6 ASRPRPLPNEKLF
TRBJ2-1 TRBV7-8 ASQTSGTLGEQF
TRBJ2-7 TRBV5-6 ASSQGTNYEQY
TRBJ2-5 TRBV12-3/TRBV12-4 ASSFPGVAEKGGAQETQY
TRBJ1-3 TRBV24-1 ATSDPSGQTGNTIY
TRBJ2-5 TRBV7-2 ASRPGGGIQETQY
TRBJ1-2 TRBV7-8 ASSLQGADNGYT
TRBJ2-3 TRBV24-1 ATSDSGTSGTDTQY
TRBJ1-4 TRBV30 AWSPSRTGANEKLF
TRBJ1-5 TRBV15 ATSSDLQFSGQGDQPQH
TRBJ1-1 TRBV11-2 ASSSPLWGDTEAF
TRBJ2-1 TRBV12-3/TRBV12-4 ASSWTSGYNEQF